Below, 5 T cell receptor beta chains from the same sample are listed, as sequenced in a study of T cell changes during pregnancy in multiple sclerosis. Sequencing was performed with immunoSEQ multiplex PCR; in TCRdb, only in-frame clones are kept and a portion is missing. The table has approximately 42,000 clones, approximately 80% seen once; the top ten hold about 0.64%. Material: CD4+ T cells from peripheral blood mononuclear cells, obtained before pregnancy. These receptors were collected from a female donor with multiple sclerosis, enrolled in a pregnancy study.

The rearrangement joins TRBV7-6 to TRBJ2-7; 8 bases are a match to TRBD2. With 5 bases clipped from V and 3 bases from J, the junction kept 9 bases outside the gene matches. Germline CDR1 is SGHVS and CDR2 is FNYEAQ. CDR3 length equals 15 residues. CDR3 coding DNA: TGTGCCAGCAGCCGCTCCGGGACTAGGGACTACGAGCAGTACTTC. It specifies CASSRSGTRDYEQYF.

The rearrangement links TRBV19 to TRBJ2-2; 8 bases are shared with TRBD1. With V trimmed by 3 bases and J by 3 bases, 12 bases remained unmatched. This CDR3 region has 18 residues. CDR1 is LNHDA and CDR2 is SQIVND in the germline V gene (reference sequence). CDR3 nucleotide sequence: TGTGCCAGTAGTATTCCGGGACAGGAACTAATTTACACCGGGGAGCTGTTTTTT. Protein: CASSIPGQELIYTGELFF.

This chain links TRBV30 with TRBJ1-4; 8 bases are a match to TRBD1. CDR1 is GTSNPN, CDR2 SVGIG, per germline (reference sequence). The V segment lost 3 bases and the J segment 8 bases; nucleotides outside the gene matches: 5. The CDR3 consists of 13 residues. The CDR3 bases are TGTGCCTGGAGCCGAGACAGGGGAGAAAAACTGTTTTTT. This sequence encodes CAWSRDRGEKLFF.

V gene TRBV4-3 combines with J gene TRBJ2-7; TRBD1 agrees at 9 bases. The junction had 3 bases not matched to a gene; V was cut back by 0 bases and J by 9 bases. The CDR3 is made up of 13 amino acids. Germline-derived CDR1 and CDR2 are LGHNA and YSLEER. The CDR3: CASSQEDRGRQYF. The DNA for the CDR3 is TGCGCCAGCAGCCAAGAGGACAGGGGACGGCAGTACTTC.

V gene TRBV25-1 combines with J gene TRBJ2-5; D is perhaps TRBD2 (6 bases). Germline assignment: CDR1 MGHDK and CDR2 SYGVNS. Trimming shortened V by 2 bases and J by 2 bases, and 15 bases separated the two germline ends. The CDR3 is 16 residues long. The CDR3 is CASSEGKRAAQETQYF. CDR3 sequence (DNA): TGTGCCAGCAGTGAAGGGAAGCGGGCCGCACAAGAGACCCAGTACTTC.